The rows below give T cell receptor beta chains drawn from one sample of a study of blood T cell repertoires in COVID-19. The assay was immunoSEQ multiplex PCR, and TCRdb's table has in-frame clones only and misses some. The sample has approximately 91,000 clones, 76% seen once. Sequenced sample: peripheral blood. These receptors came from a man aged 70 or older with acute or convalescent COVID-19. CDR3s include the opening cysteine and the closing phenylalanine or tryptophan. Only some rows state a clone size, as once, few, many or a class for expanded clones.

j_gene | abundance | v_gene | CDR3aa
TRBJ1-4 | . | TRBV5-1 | CASSLNFQGGEKLFF
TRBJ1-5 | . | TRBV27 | CASSSVRDILDLSNQPQHF
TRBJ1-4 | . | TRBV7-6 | CASSLEQGKKLFF
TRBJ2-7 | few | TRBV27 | CASSLSRTAKQYF
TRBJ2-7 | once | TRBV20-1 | CSASRNYEQYF
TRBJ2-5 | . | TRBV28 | CASMWAVQETQYF
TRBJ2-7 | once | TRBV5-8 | CASSLEGLANYEQYF
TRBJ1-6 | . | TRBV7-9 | CASRQGLNSPLHF
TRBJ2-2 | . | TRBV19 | CASSRTDTNTGELFF
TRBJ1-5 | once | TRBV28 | CASSFLLSNQPQHF
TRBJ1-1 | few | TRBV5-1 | CASSYGQTYEAFF
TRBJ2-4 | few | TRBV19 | CASSINEANIQYF
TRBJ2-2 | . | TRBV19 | CASSQPAGTGWVGELFF
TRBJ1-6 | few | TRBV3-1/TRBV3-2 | CASSQQGTSYNSPLHF
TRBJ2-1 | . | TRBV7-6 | CASSSYQIPGNEQFF
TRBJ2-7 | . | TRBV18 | CASSPSQVSYEQYF
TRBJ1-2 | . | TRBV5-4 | CAGLRQGSHYGYTF